This is a list of T cell receptor beta chains from one sample in a study of technical replicates of blood from a handful of donors. Generated by immunoSEQ multiplex PCR, the TCRdb table keeps only in-frame clones and is missing some. The sample includes 60,000 or so clones, approximately 90% of them seen just once. The sequencing input was PBMCs. The receptors originated from a human donor in good health. Some clones in this sample may be carry-over from other donors' samples. Each CDR3 is given with its conserved first and last residue. The D gene is left open where the match is weak. Not all rows give a size; the values are once, few, many and, for expanded clones, a class.

J gene | clone size | V gene | D gene | CDR3 DNA | CDR3 protein
TRBJ1-1 | . | TRBV4-3 | TRBD1 | TGCGCCAGCAGCCAATCGGGACAGGACACTGAAGCTTTCTTT | CASSQSGQDTEAFF
TRBJ2-3 | . | TRBV7-9 | TRBD2 | TGTGCCAGCAGCTCGCTAGCGGGAGGGCCTACAGATACGCAGTATTTT | CASSSLAGGPTDTQYF
TRBJ1-1 | few | TRBV4-3 | . | TGCGCCAGCAGCCAAGGCCTTATCGGAGGGACTGAAGCTTTCTTT | CASSQGLIGGTEAFF
TRBJ2-1 | . | TRBV13 | . | TGTGCCAGCAGCCCTCCCCTCGCGAGGAGTGAGCAGTTCTTC | CASSPPLARSEQFF
TRBJ1-4 | . | TRBV7-9 | . | TGTGCCAGCAGCTTGCCGTTCGGGACTAATGAAAAACTGTTTTTT | CASSLPFGTNEKLFF
TRBJ1-2 | . | TRBV9 | TRBD1 | TGTGCCAGCAGCCGTCCCGGGACAGGGTCCTATGGCTACACCTTC | CASSRPGTGSYGYTF
TRBJ2-1 | few | TRBV29-1 | . | TGCAGCGTTGGGACTGCCAAGAGCTCCTACAATGAGCAGTTCTTC | CSVGTAKSSYNEQFF
TRBJ2-7 | . | TRBV4-2 | TRBD2 | TGTGCCAGCAGCCCATGGACTAGCGGCTACGAGCAGTACTTC | CASSPWTSGYEQYF
TRBJ1-1 | . | TRBV5-6 | TRBD1 | TGTGCCAGCAGCATTTACAGGGGCGACACTGAAGCTTTCTTT | CASSIYRGDTEAFF
TRBJ1-3 | once | TRBV5-4 | . | TGTGCCAGCAGTCGGGACACGAGCTCTGGAAACACCATATATTTT | CASSRDTSSGNTIYF
TRBJ1-1 | . | TRBV6-6 | TRBD1 | TGTGCCAGCAGTTACACCAAGGGGGCAGGCCACACTGAAGCTTTCTTT | CASSYTKGAGHTEAFF
TRBJ1-5 | . | TRBV4-2 | TRBD1 | TGTGCCAGCAGCCAAGAGTTAGGGGGCACCCAGCATTTT | CASSQELGGTQHF
TRBJ1-2 | few | TRBV5-1 | . | TGCGCCAGCAGCTTGGAGCGGGGTGGCTACACCTTC | CASSLERGGYTF
TRBJ2-6 | . | TRBV6-5 | . | TGTGCCAGCAGTTACTCTAGTTTGACTGGGGCCAACGTCCTGACTTTC | CASSYSSLTGANVLTF
TRBJ1-5 | . | TRBV19 | . | TGTGCCAGTACCCCGACGGGAAATAGCAATCAGCCCCAGCATTTT | CASTPTGNSNQPQHF
TRBJ2-7 | . | TRBV6-5 | . | TGTGCCAGCAGTTACCGGGCTAGCAGAAACTACGAGCAGTACTTC | CASSYRASRNYEQYF
TRBJ2-2 | . | TRBV7-7 | . | TGTGCCAGCAGCTTAGCTCCTCCCAGCGTAAACACCGGGGAGCTGTTTTTT | CASSLAPPSVNTGELFF
TRBJ2-7 | . | TRBV19 | TRBD2 | TGTGCCAGTAGTATGACTAGCACCGACGAGCAGTACTTC | CASSMTSTDEQYF
TRBJ2-1 | . | TRBV2 | TRBD2 | TGTGCCAGCAGCCACTTGTTTGGCGGGGGGGCGCGTGAGCAGTTCTTC | CASSHLFGGGAREQFF
TRBJ2-7 | . | TRBV7-9 | TRBD1 | TGTGCCAGCAGCTGGGACAGCTTACTCTACGAGCAGTACTTC | CASSWDSLLYEQYF
TRBJ2-3 | . | TRBV6-5 | . | TGTGCCAGCAGTGACAGGCCCACAGATACGCAGTATTTT | CASSDRPTDTQYF